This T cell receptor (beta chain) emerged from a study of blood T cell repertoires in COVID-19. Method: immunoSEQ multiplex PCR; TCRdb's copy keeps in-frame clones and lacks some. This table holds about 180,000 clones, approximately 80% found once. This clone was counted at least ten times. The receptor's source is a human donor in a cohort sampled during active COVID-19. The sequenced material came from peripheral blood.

The CDR3 nucleotides are TGCGCCAGCAGCCACCGACTAGCGGGAGTCTACGAGCAGTACTTC. Translation: CASSHRLAGVYEQYF. The V call is TRBV4-1, the J call TRBJ2-7; 12 bases align to TRBD2. The J segment lost 3 bases and the V segment lost 3 bases, leaving 3 bases of the junction unmatched. Per the germline V gene, CDR1 is MGHRA and CDR2 is YSYEKL. There are 15 residues in the CDR3.